The 21 T cell receptor beta chains below were found in one sample sequenced in a study of CD8 T cells in ankylosing spondylitis (dated by TCRdb to the late 2010s). The library was produced with 5' RACE. Sequenced on an Illumina HiSeq 2500. TCRdb reprocessing: public reads trimmed at Q25 with fastp, clones called with MiXCR, in-frame beta chains kept. Rows with a matching CDR3 protein are joined into one entry that keeps the most common DNA and genes. The sample table records 390,000 or so distinct CDR3 sequences; 20% to 25% of these occur just once. Of the sample, 15% to 20% is held by the ten largest clones. The antigens for these receptors are not known. Overall results and qualifications from the work: A TCR beta motif made up of several highly homologous amino acid variants appeared to be characteristic of blood from ankylosing spondylitis patients.

What was sequenced was blood, either unsorted or a sorted T cell fraction (not recorded which). Source of these receptors: a male donor with ankylosing spondylitis.

V is TRBV30 and J is TRBJ2-7; D remains ambiguous. V was clipped by 4 bases and J by 7 bases, with 14 bases between them. Germline loops: CDR1 GTSNPN, CDR2 SVGIG (reference sequence). The CDR3 covers 12 residues. The CDR3 reads CAWTDPPREQYF. The CDR3 DNA is TGTGCCTGGACGGACCCCCCGAGGGAGCAGTACTTC.

This clonotype came up a few times. The V gene is TRBV24-1, the J gene TRBJ1-2, with a possible D match to TRBD1 (5 bases). There are 16 residues in the CDR3. The V gene's germline CDR1 is KGHDR and CDR2 SFDVKD. V dropped 6 bases and J dropped 6 bases, with 22 bases sitting between them. Here the CDR3 DNA reads TGTGCCACCAGTAACCCACGGTCCCAGGGCGGAGATGGCTACACCTTC. Protein product: CATSNPRSQGGDGYTF.

The chain is built from TRBV5-1 and TRBJ2-7; D gene unclear. V was trimmed by 0 bases and J by 2 bases, leaving 12 bases between them. The CDR3 is made up of 15 amino acids. CDR1 and CDR2 (germline): SGHRS, YFSETQ. CDR3 coding DNA: TGCGCCAGCAGCTTGGACCTGGCGATCCCCTACGAGCAGTACTTC. This encodes CASSLDLAIPYEQYF.

In this sample, this clonotype turned up a few times. V is TRBV27 and J is TRBJ1-4, with no clear D. Trimming stripped 8 bases from V and 1 base from J, with 14 bases between. The CDR3 is 15 amino acids. Germline V CDR1 and CDR2: MNHEY, SMNVEV (reference sequence). CDR3 residues: CASGRWGETNEKLFF. The CDR3 DNA is TGTGCCAGCGGCAGGTGGGGTGAAACTAATGAAAAACTGTTTTTT.

Only a few counts were recorded for this clonotype. The rearrangement links TRBV14 to TRBJ1-1; no firm D call. Trimming left V 4 bases short and J 1 base short, with 13 bases between. The length of the CDR3 is 15 residues. Germline CDR1 and CDR2: SGHDN and FVKESK. CDR3 DNA: TGTGCCAGCAGCCCATACAGTATACCGAACACTGAAGCTTTCTTT. This translates into CASSPYSIPNTEAFF.

The chain carries TRBV30 and TRBJ2-5; 12 bases match TRBD2. This CDR3 spans 13 amino acids. Germline V gives CDR1 GTSNPN, CDR2 SVGIG (reference sequence). Trimming at V came to 4 bases and at J to 5 bases, leaving 2 bases not matched to a gene. The CDR3 reads CAWTSGGVETQYF. In DNA, the CDR3 is TGTGCCTGGACTAGCGGGGGGGTGGAGACCCAGTACTTC.

V and J are TRBV25-1 and TRBJ2-7, with 7 bases matching TRBD1. This CDR3 is 15 amino acids long. Per germline, CDR1 MGHDK and CDR2 SYGVNS. V shed 6 bases, J shed 4 bases, and the junction held 12 bases outside the gene matches. CDR3 sequence: CASRGRGGASYEQYF. The CDR3 nucleotides are TGTGCCAGCAGAGGGAGAGGGGGCGCGTCGTACGAGCAGTACTTC.

This clonotype was seen only a few times. This CDR3 is CASGIGEQYF. The CDR3 DNA is TGTGCCAGCGGTATTGGCGAGCAGTACTTC. This chain uses TRBV7-8 with TRBJ2-7; no reliable D call. Trimming removed 8 bases at V and 6 bases at J, with 8 bases between. Per germline, CDR1 SGHVS and CDR2 FQNEAQ. CDR3 length equals 10 residues.

The chain recombines TRBV7-2 with TRBJ2-1, with a tentative D call TRBD1 (6 bases). The CDR3 runs to 14 residues. Germline CDR1 and CDR2: SGHTA and FQGNSA. Deletions cut 4 bases from V and 6 bases from J, with 13 bases between. The DNA for the CDR3 is TGTGCCAGCAGCTCCCGGACAGAAATCAATGAGCAGTTCTTC. It codes for CASSSRTEINEQFF.

This clonotype was observed a few times. This chain uses TRBV5-1 with TRBJ2-1; TRBD2 aligns across 9 bases. The germline CDR1 and CDR2 sequences are SGHRS and YFSETQ. The CDR3 covers 16 residues. Trimming removed 4 bases from V and 1 base from J; junction bases left unmatched: 6. CDR3 nucleotides: TGCGCCAGCAGCCCGACTAGCGGAATTTCCTACAATGAGCAGTTCTTC. Translated: CASSPTSGISYNEQFF.

The chain carries TRBV2 and TRBJ1-2; D unresolved. Trimming removed 0 bases from V and 8 bases from J, with 13 bases in between. CDR3 length: 14 residues. Germline assignment: CDR1 SNHLY and CDR2 FYNNEI. CDR3 DNA: TGTGCCAGCAGTGAAGCGCCCGGTCCGGGAGGCTACACCTTC. It yields the protein CASSEAPGPGGYTF.

This clonotype was found a few times. V gene TRBV19 combines with J gene TRBJ2-6, with D unresolved. The germline CDR1 and CDR2 sequences are LNHDA and SQIVND (reference sequence). The CDR3 is made up of 16 amino acids. Trimming took off 1 base at V and 2 bases at J, with 9 bases between the two ends. CDR3 protein: CASSIAVVTGANVLTF. CDR3 DNA sequence: TGTGCCAGTAGTATAGCGGTGGTGACTGGGGCCAACGTCCTGACTTTC.

There are a few counts of this clonotype. The J gene is TRBJ2-7, the V gene TRBV28, with a tentative D call TRBD2 (6 bases). Trimming pared 3 bases from V and 4 bases from J, leaving 13 bases between. The CDR3 spans 14 residues. From germline, CDR1 is MDHEN and CDR2 SYDVKM. The CDR3 loop reads CASSFNGRQYEQYF. The CDR3 DNA reads as TGTGCCAGCAGTTTTAACGGGAGACAGTACGAGCAGTACTTC. The entire variable domain, with the rest obtained from reference TRBV28 and TRBJ2-7, is as follows: DVKVTQSSRYLVKRTGEKVFLECVQDMDHENMFWYRQDPGLGLRLIYFSYDVKMKEKGDIPEGYSVSREKKERFSLILESASTNQTSMYLCASSFNGRQYEQYFGPGTRLTVT.

The chain is built from TRBV7-2 and TRBJ2-1; 9 nucleotides align to TRBD2. V lost 5 bases and J lost 5; bases outside the gene matches: 4. Germline lookup yields CDR1 SGHTA and CDR2 FQGNSA. This CDR3 comprises 14 residues. The CDR3 region has the DNA TGTGCCAGCAGCCCGACTAGCGGTGACAATGAGCAGTTCTTC. It yields the protein CASSPTSGDNEQFF.

This clonotype was counted only a few times. This chain uses TRBV6-4 with TRBJ2-3; D gene unclear. The CDR3 extends over 13 amino acids. Deletions cut 0 bases from V and 5 bases from J, with 6 bases between. Per germline, CDR1 MRHNA and CDR2 SNTAGT. CDR3: CASSDSPGDTQYF. For the CDR3, the DNA is TGTGCCAGCAGTGACTCGCCCGGAGATACGCAGTATTTT.

The rearrangement joins TRBV4-3 to TRBJ1-2, with 7 bases matching TRBD1. This CDR3 is 15 amino acids long. Germline values: CDR1 LGHNA, CDR2 YSLEER. Trimming at V came to 3 bases and at J to 3 bases, leaving 7 bases not matched to a gene. CDR3: CASSQDDREDYGYTF. CDR3 sequence (DNA): TGCGCCAGCAGCCAGGACGACAGGGAGGACTATGGCTACACCTTC.

The rearrangement links TRBV7-9 to TRBJ2-5; D not resolved. The CDR3 spans 15 residues. In germline, CDR1 is SEHNR, CDR2 FQNEAQ (reference sequence). The germline V and J ends were trimmed by 3 bases and 0 bases, with 11 bases remaining between them. This CDR3 reads CASSFYGQYQETQYF. The CDR3 nucleotides read TGTGCCAGCAGCTTCTACGGCCAGTACCAAGAGACCCAGTACTTC.

The rearrangement joins TRBV5-1 to TRBJ1-1, with 9 bases fitting TRBD1. The CDR3 totals 15 residues. Germline CDR1 is SGHRS and CDR2 is YFSETQ. Germline trimming cut 6 bases from V and 1 base from J; bases unmatched to any gene: 7. The CDR3 protein is CASTEQGQGNTEAFF. The CDR3 DNA reads as TGCGCCAGCACAGAACAGGGACAGGGGAACACTGAAGCTTTCTTT.

Concerning this clonotype: A much bigger clone sits one base away, suggesting this may be a read error. The chain combines TRBV5-1 with TRBJ2-5; 8 nucleotides line up with TRBD2. Germline V gene lookup returns CDR1 SGHRS and CDR2 YFSETQ. CDR3 length: 15 amino acids. Trimming removed 6 bases from V and 7 bases from J; junction bases left unmatched: 14. The CDR3 loop is CASTPGLVPEVTQYF. CDR3 nucleotides: TGCGCCAGCACCCCGGGACTAGTCCCGGAAGTGACCCAGTACTTC.

The chain has TRBV7-9 and TRBJ2-3, with D perhaps TRBD1 (6 bases). This CDR3 region has 15 residues. Germline CDR1 SEHNR, CDR2 FQNEAQ (reference sequence). V shed 1 base and J shed 1 base, with 9 bases lying between them. CDR3 in amino acids: CASSLGTARTDTQYF. The DNA of the CDR3 is TGTGCCAGCAGCTTAGGGACAGCCCGCACAGATACGCAGTATTTT.

The CDR3 DNA is TGTGCCAGCAGCCCTCCCCACCGCGGGGGTGACACTGAAGCTTTCTTT. As protein: CASSPPHRGGDTEAFF. The chain recombines TRBV3-1 with TRBJ1-1, with D possibly TRBD1 on 5 matching bases. The CDR3 runs to 16 residues. The germline V gene encodes CDR1 LGHDT and CDR2 YNNKEL (reference sequence). V lost 4 bases and J 3 bases, leaving 18 bases between the germline ends. Drawing the rest from reference TRBV3-1 and TRBJ1-1, the complete variable domain is DTAVSQTPKYLVTQMGNDKSIKCEQNLGHDTMYWYKQDSKKFLKIMFSYNNKELIINETVPNRFSPKSPDKAHLNLHINSLELGDSAVYFCASSPPHRGGDTEAFFGQGTRLTVV.